This TCR beta chain is from a study of blood T cell repertoires in COVID-19. On the study more broadly: Nucleic acid was either cDNA or gDNA, and it came from T cells, B-cell-depleted T cells, or PBMCs.

CDR3 length equals 14 residues. Germline CDR1 MNHEY, CDR2 SVGAGI. V dropped 2 bases and J dropped 4; count of bases not matched to a gene: 2. Authors' analysis steps: Amplification with reference gene primers provided the estimates of nucleated cell counts. The table came from immunoSEQ multiplex PCR; TCRdb's copy has only in-frame clones and leaves some out. That table gives V, J and clone size, and the DNA gave D and trimming. The sample holds a few hundred thousand clones, over 70% seen once. The sample taken for sequencing was peripheral blood. The V and J genes are TRBV6-5 and TRBJ2-1; 7 bases agree with TRBD1. This receptor was taken from a woman in her forties or fifties with acute or convalescent COVID-19. Here the CDR3 DNA reads TGTGCCAGCAGTTACGGGGACAGTTACAATGAGCAGTTCTTC. This translates into CASSYGDSYNEQFF.